This T cell receptor (beta chain) was retrieved from a study of blood T cell repertoires in COVID-19. Original methodology: Scientists estimated how many nucleated cells there were by amplifying reference gene primers. Profiling relied on immunoSEQ multiplex PCR, and the TCRdb table lists in-frame clones only, not all of them. V, J and clone size are taken as reported in that table, and D and trimming were inferred from the DNA itself. The sample carries tens of thousands of clones, approximately 84% recorded once. CDR3 length equals 14 residues. The germline CDR1 and CDR2 sequences are SQVTM and ANQGSEA. V lost 4 bases and J 3 bases, leaving 14 bases between the germline ends.

The sequence came from a human donor in a cohort sampled during active COVID-19. V gene TRBV29-1 combines with J gene TRBJ2-3, with D possibly being TRBD2 (7 bases). Sample: peripheral blood. CDR3 DNA: TGCAGCGTTGTAGGGGGGGTGGGAACAGATACGCAGTATTTT. Protein: CSVVGGVGTDTQYF.